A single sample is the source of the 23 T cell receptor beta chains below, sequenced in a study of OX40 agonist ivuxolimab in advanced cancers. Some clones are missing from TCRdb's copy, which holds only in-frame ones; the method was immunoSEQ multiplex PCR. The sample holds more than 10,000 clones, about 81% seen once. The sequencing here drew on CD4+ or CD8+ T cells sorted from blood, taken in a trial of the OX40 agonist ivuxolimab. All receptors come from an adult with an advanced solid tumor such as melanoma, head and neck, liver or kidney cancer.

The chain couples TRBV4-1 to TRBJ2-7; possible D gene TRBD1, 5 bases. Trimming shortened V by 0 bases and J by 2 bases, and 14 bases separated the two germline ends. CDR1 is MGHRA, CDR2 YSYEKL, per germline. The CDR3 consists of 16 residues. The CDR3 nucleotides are TGCGCCAGCAGCCAAGAAGTAGGGGCCGGTCCCTACGAGCAGTACTTC. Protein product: CASSQEVGAGPYEQYF.

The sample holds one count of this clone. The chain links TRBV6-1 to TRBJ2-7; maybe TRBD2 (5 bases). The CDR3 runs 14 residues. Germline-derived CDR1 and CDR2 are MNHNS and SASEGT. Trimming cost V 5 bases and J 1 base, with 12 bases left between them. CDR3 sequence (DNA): TGTGCCAGCAGTCTATTGGACTTTTCCTACGAGCAGTACTTC. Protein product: CASSLLDFSYEQYF.

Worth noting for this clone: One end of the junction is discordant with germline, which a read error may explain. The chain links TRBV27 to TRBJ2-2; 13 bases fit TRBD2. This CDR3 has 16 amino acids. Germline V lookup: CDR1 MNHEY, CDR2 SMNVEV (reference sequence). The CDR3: CAGSLGLAGKVGELFF. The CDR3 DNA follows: TGTGCCGGCAGTTTGGGACTAGCGGGAAAGGTCGGGGAGCTGTTTTTT.

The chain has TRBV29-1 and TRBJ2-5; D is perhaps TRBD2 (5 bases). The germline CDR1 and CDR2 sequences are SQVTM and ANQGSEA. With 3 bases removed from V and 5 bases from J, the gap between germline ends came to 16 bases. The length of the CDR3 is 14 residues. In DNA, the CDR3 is TGCAGCGTTGAGCTAGCAGGTCAATGGGAGACCCAGTACTTC. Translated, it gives CSVELAGQWETQYF.

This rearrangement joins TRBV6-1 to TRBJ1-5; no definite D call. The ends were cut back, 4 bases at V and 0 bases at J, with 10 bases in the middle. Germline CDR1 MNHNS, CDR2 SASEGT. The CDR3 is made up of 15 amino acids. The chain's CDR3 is CASSVGPFSNQPQHF. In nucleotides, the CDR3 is TGTGCCAGCAGTGTCGGTCCCTTTAGCAATCAGCCCCAGCATTTT.

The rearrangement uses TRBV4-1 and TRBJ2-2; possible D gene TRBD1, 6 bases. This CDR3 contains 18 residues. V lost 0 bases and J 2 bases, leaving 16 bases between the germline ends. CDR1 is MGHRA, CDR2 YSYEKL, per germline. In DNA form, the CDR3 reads TGCGCCAGCAGCCAAGAGGATCTCAGGGGTTTAAACACCGGGGAGCTGTTTTTT. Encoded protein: CASSQEDLRGLNTGELFF.

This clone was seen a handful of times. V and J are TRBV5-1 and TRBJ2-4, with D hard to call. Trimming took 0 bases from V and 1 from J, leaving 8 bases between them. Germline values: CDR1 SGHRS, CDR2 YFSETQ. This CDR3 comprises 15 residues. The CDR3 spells CASSLAEEAKNIQYF. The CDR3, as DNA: TGCGCCAGCAGCTTGGCAGAGGAGGCCAAAAACATTCAGTACTTC.

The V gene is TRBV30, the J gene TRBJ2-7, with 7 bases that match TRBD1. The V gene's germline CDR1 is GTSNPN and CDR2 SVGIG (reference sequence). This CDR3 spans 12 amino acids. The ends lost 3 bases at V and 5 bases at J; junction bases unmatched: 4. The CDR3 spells CAWSVTGDEQYF. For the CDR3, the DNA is TGTGCCTGGAGCGTAACAGGGGACGAGCAGTACTTC.

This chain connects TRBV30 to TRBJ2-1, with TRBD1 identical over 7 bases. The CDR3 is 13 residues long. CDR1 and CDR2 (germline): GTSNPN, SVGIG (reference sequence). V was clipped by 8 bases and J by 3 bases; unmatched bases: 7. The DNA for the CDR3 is TGTGCCCTTGGGACAGAATTCTACAATGAGCAGTTCTTC. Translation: CALGTEFYNEQFF. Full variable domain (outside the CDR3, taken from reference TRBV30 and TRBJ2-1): SQTIHQWPATLVQPVGSPLSLECTVEGTSNPNLYWYRQAAGRGLQLLFYSVGIGQISSEVPQNLSASRPQDRQFILSSKKLLLSDSGFYLCALGTEFYNEQFFGPGTRLTVL.

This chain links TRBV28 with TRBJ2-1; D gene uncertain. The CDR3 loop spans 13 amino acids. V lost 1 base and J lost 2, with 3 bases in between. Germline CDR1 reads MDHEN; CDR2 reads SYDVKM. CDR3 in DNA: TGTGCCAGCAGTTTATCACCCTACAATGAGCAGTTCTTC. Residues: CASSLSPYNEQFF.

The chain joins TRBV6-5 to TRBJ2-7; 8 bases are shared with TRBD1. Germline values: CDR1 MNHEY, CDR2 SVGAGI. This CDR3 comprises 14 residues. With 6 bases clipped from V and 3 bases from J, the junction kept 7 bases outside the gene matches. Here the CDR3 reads CASSPGTGSYEQYF. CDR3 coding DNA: TGTGCCAGCAGCCCTGGGACAGGTAGCTACGAGCAGTACTTC.

The CDR3 reads CASSLRDRGGEKLFF. The CDR3 DNA follows: TGTGCCAGCAGCTTACGGGACAGGGGCGGTGAAAAACTGTTTTTT. The chain couples TRBV7-6 to TRBJ1-4; 10 nucleotides line up with TRBD1. CDR1 is SGHVS and CDR2 is FNYEAQ in the germline V gene. The CDR3 covers 15 residues. Losses at the gene ends were 2 bases for V and 7 bases for J; bases not matched to a gene: 4.

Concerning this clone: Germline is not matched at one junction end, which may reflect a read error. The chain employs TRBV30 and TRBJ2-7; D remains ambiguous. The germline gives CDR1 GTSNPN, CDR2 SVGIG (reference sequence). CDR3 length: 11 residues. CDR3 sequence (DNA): TGTGTCTGGACCCCCCCCTACGAGCAGTACTTC. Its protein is CVWTPPYEQYF.

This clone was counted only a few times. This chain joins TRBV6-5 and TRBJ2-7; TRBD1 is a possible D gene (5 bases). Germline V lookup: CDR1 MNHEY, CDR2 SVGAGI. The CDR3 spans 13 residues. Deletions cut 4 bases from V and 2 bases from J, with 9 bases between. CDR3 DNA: TGTGCCAGCAGTTTGGGGCTTACCTACGAGCAGTACTTC. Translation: CASSLGLTYEQYF.

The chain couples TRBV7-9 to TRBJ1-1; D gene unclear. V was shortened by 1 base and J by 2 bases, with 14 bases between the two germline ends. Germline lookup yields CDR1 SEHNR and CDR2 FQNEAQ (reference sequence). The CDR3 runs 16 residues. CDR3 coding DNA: TGTGCCAGCAGCTTAGGACGGGTGCACTCCAACACTGAAGCTTTCTTT. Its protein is CASSLGRVHSNTEAFF.

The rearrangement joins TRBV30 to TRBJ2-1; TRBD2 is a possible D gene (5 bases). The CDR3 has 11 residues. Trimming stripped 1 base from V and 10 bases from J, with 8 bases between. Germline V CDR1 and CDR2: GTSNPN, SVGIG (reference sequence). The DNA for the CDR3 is TGTGCCTGGAGTGCGGGGTTCGAGCAGTTCTTC. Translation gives CAWSAGFEQFF.

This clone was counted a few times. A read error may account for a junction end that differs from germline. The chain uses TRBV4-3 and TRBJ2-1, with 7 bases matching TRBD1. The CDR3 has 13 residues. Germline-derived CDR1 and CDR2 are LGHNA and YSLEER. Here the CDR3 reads CASSANRWDSPVF. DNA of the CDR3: TGCGCCAGCAGCGCCAATAGATGGGACAGCCCTGTCTTC.

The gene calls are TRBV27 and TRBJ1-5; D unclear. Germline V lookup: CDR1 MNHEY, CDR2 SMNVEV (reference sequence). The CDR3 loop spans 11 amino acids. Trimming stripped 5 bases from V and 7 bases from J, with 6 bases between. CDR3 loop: CASSGGQPQHF. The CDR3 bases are TGTGCCAGCAGTGGAGGACAGCCCCAGCATTTT.

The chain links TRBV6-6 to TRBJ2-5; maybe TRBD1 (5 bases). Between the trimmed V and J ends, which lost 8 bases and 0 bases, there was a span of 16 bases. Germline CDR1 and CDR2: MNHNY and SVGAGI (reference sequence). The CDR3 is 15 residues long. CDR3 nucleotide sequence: TGTGCCAGCCTTCACGACAGAACTTACCAAGAGACCCAGTACTTC. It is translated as CASLHDRTYQETQYF.

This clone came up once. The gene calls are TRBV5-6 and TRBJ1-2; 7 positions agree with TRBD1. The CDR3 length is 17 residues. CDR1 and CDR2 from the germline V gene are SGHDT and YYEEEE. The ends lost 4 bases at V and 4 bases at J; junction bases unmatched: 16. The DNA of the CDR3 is TGTGCCAGCAGCGCCTCACAGGGGAAGGGGTCTCTCTATGGCTACACCTTC. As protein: CASSASQGKGSLYGYTF.

This CDR3 is CASSPLRGTYNEQFF. In DNA, the CDR3 is TGTGCCAGCAGCCCCCTGCGGGGCACCTACAATGAGCAGTTCTTC. The genes are TRBV5-8 and TRBJ2-1; tentative D call: TRBD2 (6 bases). Germline CDR1 SGHTS, CDR2 YDEGEE. Trimming took off 4 bases at V and 2 bases at J, with 13 bases between the two ends. CDR3 size: 15 residues.

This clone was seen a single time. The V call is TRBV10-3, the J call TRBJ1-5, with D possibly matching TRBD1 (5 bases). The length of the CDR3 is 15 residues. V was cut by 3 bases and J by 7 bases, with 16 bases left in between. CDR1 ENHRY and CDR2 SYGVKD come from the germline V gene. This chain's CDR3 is CAISDRVGTGQPQHF. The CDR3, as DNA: TGTGCCATCAGTGATAGGGTAGGGACCGGGCAGCCCCAGCATTTT.

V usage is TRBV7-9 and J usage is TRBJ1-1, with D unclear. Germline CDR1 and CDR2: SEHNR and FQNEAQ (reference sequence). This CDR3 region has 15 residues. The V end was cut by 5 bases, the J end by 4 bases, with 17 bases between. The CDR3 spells CASSPSADGGTEAFF. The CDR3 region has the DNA TGTGCCAGCAGCCCCTCGGCCGATGGCGGCACTGAAGCTTTCTTT.